The T cell receptor (beta chain) under discussion was sequenced for a study of blood T cell repertoires in COVID-19. Study information: Material from acute and convalescent COVID-19 was sourced from the United States, Italy and Spain.

The V end lost 1 base, the J end lost 7 bases, and 8 bases lay between the germline ends. Germline V gene data show CDR1 as SGHAT and CDR2 as FQNNGV. The CDR3 consists of 12 residues. Original handling: By means of reference gene primer amplification, nucleated cell counts were estimated. TCRdb keeps only in-frame clones here, not all; method: immunoSEQ multiplex PCR. The DNA was the basis for D and trimming; V, J and clone size are from that table. In the table there are approximately 250,000 clones, approximately 83% of which are singletons. The gene calls are TRBV11-2 and TRBJ2-7; D is uncertain. The sequence was obtained from a human donor in a cohort sampled during active COVID-19. The sample consisted of peripheral blood. The CDR3 DNA is TGTGCCAGCAGCTTAGTGGTCGGTGAGCAGTACTTC. This encodes CASSLVVGEQYF.